This T cell receptor (beta chain) was recovered during a study of T-cell reconstitution after alpha-beta-depleted transplantation in children. CDR3 size: 13 residues. Germline V gives CDR1 DFQATT, CDR2 SNEGSKA (reference sequence). Deletions cut 3 bases from V and 6 bases from J, with 12 bases between. The sample holds many counts of this clonotype. Preparing the TCRbeta library involved the use of unique molecular identifiers. TCRdb re-derived calls from the PCR reads in MiXCR, one entry per CDR3 protein. The sample includes about 200,000 distinct CDR3 sequences, about 7% seen only once; the top ten take 5% to 6.5%.

The sample here was PBMCs, taken before TCRalphabeta/CD19-depleted stem cell transplant. V usage is TRBV20-1 and J usage is TRBJ2-1; no reliable D call. The receptor was derived from a boy between 2 and 10 years old with acute lymphoblastic leukemia, due to receive a stem cell transplant. The CDR3 DNA sequence: TGCAGTGCTAGTCGGGTTTCCGGCAATGAGCAGTTCTTC. Residues: CSASRVSGNEQFF.